The 26 T cell receptor beta chains below were found in one sample sequenced in a study of cytomegalovirus exposure and HLA in healthy donors. The primer mix had 60 Vbeta and 13 Jbeta primers. Only in-frame clones appear in the TCRdb table, and some are missing; sequencing was by immunoSEQ multiplex PCR. The table includes hundreds of thousands of clones, approximately 80% detected once. The sample taken for sequencing was PBMCs. The receptors were gathered from a boy younger than 10 in good health and CMV-seronegative.

The rearrangement links TRBV11-2 to TRBJ2-7, with a possible D match to TRBD1 (5 bases). Germline CDR1 SGHAT, CDR2 FQNNGV. The germline V and J ends were trimmed by 0 bases and 2 bases, with 11 bases remaining between them. The CDR3 extends over 15 amino acids. The CDR3 spells CASSLDPGPAYEQYF. The DNA for the CDR3 is TGTGCCAGCAGCTTAGACCCAGGGCCGGCCTACGAGCAGTACTTC. The full variable domain, with the rest looked up from reference TRBV11-2 and TRBJ2-7, is EAGVAQSPRYKIIEKRQSVAFWCNPISGHATLYWYQQILGQGPKLLIQFQNNGVVDDSQLPKDRFSAERLKGVDSTLKIQPAKLEDSAVYLCASSLDPGPAYEQYFGPGTRLTVT.

The genes are TRBV9 and TRBJ1-1; 10 nucleotides agree with TRBD1. The CDR3 extends over 16 amino acids. V gave up 0 bases and J gave up 1 base; unmatched junction bases: 3. Germline CDR1 reads SGDLS; CDR2 reads YYNGEE. CDR3 coding DNA: TGTGCCAGCAGCGTAGGACAGGGGGCAGGGAACACTGAAGCTTTCTTT. This sequence encodes CASSVGQGAGNTEAFF.

A word on this clone: The same CDR3 also results from other DNA sequences found in this sample. V gene TRBV19 combines with J gene TRBJ1-1; D remains ambiguous. Germline values: CDR1 LNHDA, CDR2 SQIVND (reference sequence). The CDR3 has 13 residues. Between the trimmed V and J ends, which lost 5 bases and 0 bases, there was a span of 7 bases. DNA for the CDR3: TGTGCCAGTAGTCCCTTCGTGAACACTGAAGCTTTCTTT. Amino acids: CASSPFVNTEAFF.

The gene calls are TRBV6-5 and TRBJ2-5; TRBD2 matches at 8 bases. CDR3 length equals 15 residues. Germline trimming cut 5 bases from V and 5 bases from J; bases unmatched to any gene: 10. The V gene's germline CDR1 is MNHEY and CDR2 SVGAGI. The chain's CDR3 is CASSPAGVGTETQYF. In nucleotides, the CDR3 is TGTGCCAGCAGTCCAGCGGGAGTTGGTACCGAGACCCAGTACTTC.

The chain has TRBV9 and TRBJ2-1; 8 nucleotides align to TRBD2. Germline CDR1 SGDLS, CDR2 YYNGEE. This CDR3 is built from 16 residues. J was trimmed by 5 bases and V by 0 bases; bases with no gene match: 7. The CDR3 DNA reads TGTGCCAGCAGCGTAGGGGGCGGGGGGTCAGACAATGAGCAGTTCTTC. Its translation: CASSVGGGGSDNEQFF.

To note about this clone: A junction end diverges from the germline sequence, so it may reflect a read error. This sequence joins TRBV7-9 and TRBJ1-1, with TRBD1 matching over 9 bases. The CDR3 totals 15 residues. The germline V gene has CDR1 SEHNR and CDR2 FQNEAQ (reference sequence). The CDR3 loop is CSSSLVRTGAYEAFF. In DNA form, the CDR3 reads TGTTCCAGCAGCTTAGTCCGGACAGGGGCCTATGAAGCTTTCTTT. Combining the CDR3 with reference TRBV7-9 and TRBJ1-1 gives the whole variable domain DTGVSQNPRHKITKRGQNVTFRCDPISEHNRLYWYRQTLGQGPEFLTYFQNEAQLEKSRLLSDRFSAERPKGSFSTLEIQRTEQGDSAMYLCSSSLVRTGAYEAFFGQGTRLTVV.

This chain joins TRBV12-2 and TRBJ1-2; TRBD1 is the table's D call, not checked against the DNA. TRBV12-2 has pseudogene status. This CDR3 has 14 residues. CDR3 loop: CASRLEGRVSGYTF. For the CDR3, the DNA is TGTGCAAGTCGCTTAGAAGGCAGGGTGTCGGGCTACACCTTC.

This clone has a single count. The gene calls are TRBV4-1 and TRBJ2-3; 10 nucleotides align to TRBD2. V lost 1 base and J lost 2; bases outside the gene matches: 12. CDR3 length: 19 residues. Germline-derived CDR1 and CDR2 are MGHRA and YSYEKL. As DNA, the CDR3 is TGCGCCAGCAGCCAAGTCAGGCATAGCGGGGGGCGAAACACAGATACGCAGTATTTT. Residues: CASSQVRHSGGRNTDTQYF.

V usage is TRBV6-5 and J usage is TRBJ1-2, with TRBD1 as a possible D gene (5 bases). Trimming cost V 2 bases and J 5 bases, with 15 bases left between them. From germline, CDR1 is MNHEY and CDR2 SVGAGI. This CDR3 spans 15 amino acids. The CDR3 DNA reads TGTGCCAGCAGTTACAGGGCCTGGAGGGGTTATGGCTACACCTTC. Its translation is CASSYRAWRGYGYTF.

The chain combines TRBV6-1 with TRBJ1-2, with TRBD1 identical over 9 bases. V trimming: 2 bases; J trimming: 8 bases; junction bases outside the gene matches: 6. The germline V gene encodes CDR1 MNHNS and CDR2 SASEGT. This CDR3 contains 14 residues. CDR3 sequence (DNA): TGTGCCAGCAGTGAAACATGGACAGGGGCGGGCTACACCTTC. It yields the protein CASSETWTGAGYTF.

This clone appeared a few times. The chain combines TRBV27 with TRBJ1-1; D remains unclear. Germline V CDR1 and CDR2: MNHEY, SMNVEV (reference sequence). The CDR3 covers 16 residues. Trimming stripped 3 bases from V and 5 bases from J, with 19 bases between. For the CDR3, the DNA is TGTGCCAGCAGTTTTCTCAGCACAGCCTGGAAGACTGAAGCTTTCTTT. This sequence encodes CASSFLSTAWKTEAFF.

The gene calls are TRBV19 and TRBJ1-1, with a tentative D call TRBD1 (6 bases). Per germline, CDR1 LNHDA and CDR2 SQIVND (reference sequence). This CDR3 contains 12 residues. Trimming removed 5 bases at V and 12 bases at J, with 16 bases between. This CDR3 is CASSEGGENTFF. Here the CDR3 DNA reads TGTGCCAGTAGTGAAGGGGGGGAAAACACTTTCTTT.

The chain has TRBV19 and TRBJ1-5; D perhaps matches TRBD1 (5 bases). Trimming pared 8 bases from V and 2 bases from J, leaving 25 bases between. The CDR3 contains 18 residues. Germline-derived CDR1 and CDR2 are LNHDA and SQIVND (reference sequence). The CDR3 DNA is TGTGCCAGTGGCCAGACCGGGACTGTCACCTGGGGCAATCAGCCCCAGCATTTT. Translated, it gives CASGQTGTVTWGNQPQHF.

V usage is TRBV27 and J usage is TRBJ2-1; 10 bases are a match to TRBD2. Per the germline V gene, CDR1 is MNHEY and CDR2 is SMNVEV (reference sequence). This CDR3 has 17 amino acids. V dropped 6 bases and J dropped 4; count of bases not matched to a gene: 12. CDR3 sequence: CASSTSGATLPYNEQFF. For the CDR3, the DNA is TGTGCCAGCAGCACTAGCGGGGCTACGCTCCCTTACAATGAGCAGTTCTTC.

The chain employs TRBV21-1 and TRBJ2-7; TRBD2 reflects the table's D call only, with no check against the DNA. TRBV21-1 is a documented pseudogene. This CDR3 is 17 amino acids long. CDR3 nucleotides: TGTGCCAGCAGCCTCATAGTTTATCCGAGTCACTCCTACGAGCAGTACTTC. Translation: CASSLIVYPSHSYEQYF.

The chain employs TRBV10-3 and TRBJ2-2, with 7 bases aligning to TRBD1. J gave up 3 bases and V 11 bases, and 18 bases lay outside the gene matches. CDR3 length: 17 residues. The germline gives CDR1 ENHRY, CDR2 SYGVKD. CDR3 bases: TGTGCCTCGCACAATACCGTAGGGGGCGTTGACACCGGGGAGCTGTTTTTT. Its translation is CASHNTVGGVDTGELFF.

This rearrangement joins TRBV7-9 to TRBJ2-1; 13 bases map to TRBD2. CDR1 and CDR2 (germline): SEHNR, FQNEAQ (reference sequence). CDR3 length equals 12 residues. V lost 5 bases, J lost 14 bases, and 3 bases stayed unmatched. The CDR3: CASSNGTSGEFF. In DNA form, the CDR3 reads TGTGCCAGCAGCAATGGGACTAGCGGGGAGTTCTTC.

This sequence joins TRBV7-9 and TRBJ2-7; 7 nucleotides agree with TRBD1. The trim removed 1 base at V and 2 bases at J, leaving 8 bases unmatched. Germline-derived CDR1 and CDR2 are SEHNR and FQNEAQ (reference sequence). This CDR3 contains 16 residues. CDR3 DNA sequence: TGTGCCAGCAGCTTAGACGGGACAGTCGATACCTACGAGCAGTACTTC. Translation gives CASSLDGTVDTYEQYF.

A remark on this clone: One junction end disagrees with the germline gene, perhaps due to a read error. V usage is TRBV4-2 and J usage is TRBJ1-2, with 7 bases identical to TRBD1. The CDR3 loop spans 17 amino acids. Germline assignment: CDR1 LGHNA and CDR2 YNFKEQ. The CDR3 DNA sequence: TGTGCCGGCAGCCAAGATTTGAGGGGGCCCTTATCCTATGGCTACACCTTC. Translated: CAGSQDLRGPLSYGYTF.

As concerns this clone: The junction does not match germline at one end; this may be a read error. The chain is built from TRBV7-7 and TRBJ2-5; 8 bases agree with TRBD2. CDR3 length equals 15 residues. Germline CDR1 and CDR2: SSHAT and FNYEAQ (reference sequence). CDR3 residues: CASSTTSGRQETQYF. CDR3 nucleotide sequence: TGTGCTAGCAGCACTACCAGCGGGAGACAAGAGACCCAGTACTTC.

The chain links TRBV9 to TRBJ2-7, with D possibly TRBD2 on 5 matching bases. The ends were cut back, 3 bases at V and 6 bases at J, with 19 bases in the middle. CDR3 size: 15 residues. CDR1 SGDLS and CDR2 YYNGEE come from the germline V gene. The CDR3 coding sequence is TGTGCCAGCAGCGCGATAGGAGCGGAGGAAAGCGAGCAGTACTTC. The encoded protein is CASSAIGAEESEQYF.

The rearrangement joins TRBV5-1 to TRBJ2-1; 9 nucleotides agree with TRBD2. CDR1 SGHRS and CDR2 YFSETQ come from the germline V gene. The ends lost 0 bases at V and 7 bases at J; junction bases unmatched: 5. The CDR3 contains 15 residues. The chain's CDR3 is CASSLGLAVVNEQFF. For the CDR3, the DNA is TGCGCCAGCAGCTTGGGACTAGCGGTAGTGAATGAGCAGTTCTTC.

The chain links TRBV2 to TRBJ2-7; a possible D gene is TRBD2 (6 bases). CDR1 and CDR2 from the germline V gene are SNHLY and FYNNEI. Trimming removed 6 bases from V and 0 bases from J, with 15 bases in between. This CDR3 region has 15 residues. The CDR3 sequence: CASRWATSPSYEQYF. The CDR3, as DNA: TGTGCCAGCAGGTGGGCGACTAGTCCCTCCTACGAGCAGTACTTC.

The chain couples TRBV29-1 to TRBJ2-1; 7 nucleotides agree with TRBD1. V lost 1 base to trimming and J lost 6 bases; unmatched junction nucleotides: 12. The CDR3 is made up of 16 amino acids. Germline values: CDR1 SQVTM, CDR2 ANQGSEA. The CDR3 loop is CSVEAGLRGTINEQFF. The DNA of the CDR3 is TGCAGCGTTGAAGCCGGACTCAGGGGGACAATCAATGAGCAGTTCTTC.

V is TRBV5-5 and J is TRBJ2-1; a possible D gene is TRBD2 (5 bases). The germline CDR1 and CDR2 sequences are SGHKS and YYEKEE (reference sequence). Trimming removed 2 bases from V and 0 bases from J, with 9 bases in between. The CDR3 is 15 residues long. CDR3 DNA sequence: TGTGCCAGCAGCTTCTCGGGGAGCTCCTACAATGAGCAGTTCTTC. It specifies CASSFSGSSYNEQFF.

J is TRBJ2-7 and V is TRBV19; D is perhaps TRBD2 (6 bases). With 5 bases removed from V and 3 bases from J, the gap between germline ends came to 20 bases. Looked up from germline, CDR1 is LNHDA and CDR2 is SQIVND (reference sequence). The CDR3 length is 16 residues. This chain's CDR3 is CASSLAAASDHYEQYF. The CDR3 DNA reads as TGTGCCAGTAGTCTTGCAGCAGCTAGCGACCACTACGAGCAGTACTTC.